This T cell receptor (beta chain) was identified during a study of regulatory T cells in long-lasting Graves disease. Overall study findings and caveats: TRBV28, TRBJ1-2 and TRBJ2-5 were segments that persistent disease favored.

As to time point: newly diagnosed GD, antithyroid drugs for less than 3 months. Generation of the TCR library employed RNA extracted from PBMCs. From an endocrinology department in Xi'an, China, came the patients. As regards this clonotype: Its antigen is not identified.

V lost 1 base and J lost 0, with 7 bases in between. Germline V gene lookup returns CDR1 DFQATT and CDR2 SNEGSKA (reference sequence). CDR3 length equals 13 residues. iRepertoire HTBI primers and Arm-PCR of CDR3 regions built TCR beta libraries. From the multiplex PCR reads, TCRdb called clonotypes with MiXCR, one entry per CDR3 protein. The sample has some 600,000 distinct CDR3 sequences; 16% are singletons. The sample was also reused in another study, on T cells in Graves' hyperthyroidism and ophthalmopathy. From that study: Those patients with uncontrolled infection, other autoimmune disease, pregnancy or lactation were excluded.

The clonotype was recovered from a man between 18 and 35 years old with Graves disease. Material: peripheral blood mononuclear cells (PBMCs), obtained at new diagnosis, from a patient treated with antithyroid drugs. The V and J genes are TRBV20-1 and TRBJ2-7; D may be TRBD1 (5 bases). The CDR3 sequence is CSARVDNSYEQYF. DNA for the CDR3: TGCAGTGCTAGAGTGGACAACTCCTACGAGCAGTACTTC.